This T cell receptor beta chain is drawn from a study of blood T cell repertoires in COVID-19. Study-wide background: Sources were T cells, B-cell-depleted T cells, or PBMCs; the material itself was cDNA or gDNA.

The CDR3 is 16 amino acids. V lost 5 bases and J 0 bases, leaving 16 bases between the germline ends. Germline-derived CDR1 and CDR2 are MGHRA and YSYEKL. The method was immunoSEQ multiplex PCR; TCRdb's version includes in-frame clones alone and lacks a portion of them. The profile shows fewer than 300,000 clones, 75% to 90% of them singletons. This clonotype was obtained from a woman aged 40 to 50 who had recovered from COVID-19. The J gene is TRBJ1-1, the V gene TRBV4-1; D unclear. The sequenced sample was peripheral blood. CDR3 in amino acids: CASSERTDALNTEAFF. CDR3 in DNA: TGCGCCAGCAGCGAGCGGACGGATGCATTGAACACTGAAGCTTTCTTT.